This T cell receptor (beta chain) emerged from a study of neurological immune-mediated disorders. General study results and limits: The expanded clones of different subjects shared no CDR3 amino acid sequences (suggesting private repertoires in all groups). Healthy controls had more TCR clonal expansion than multiple sclerosis, which showed the least, whereas HTLV-1-associated myelopathy showed the most.

With 10-nucleotide random UMIs included, cDNA was synthesized by 5'RACE. TCRdb reprocessed the 5' RACE reads via MiXCR and lists one record per CDR3 protein. The repertoire consists of tens of thousands of distinct CDR3 sequences, with 9.5% to 13% occurring once and the leading ten covering 3.5% to 4%. The CDR3 sequence is 13 residues long. Germline V gene data show CDR1 as DFQATT and CDR2 as SNEGSKA (reference sequence). Trimming left V 6 bases short and J 1 base short, with 11 bases between. Note on this clonotype: The antigen is not known.

The sorted libraries were made from over 800,000 CD4+ or CD8+ T cells. The sequencing input was CD4+ T cells from blood. The chain employs TRBV20-1 and TRBJ2-3, with D maybe TRBD2 (6 bases). This receptor was taken from a woman between 25 and 40 years old with HTLV-1-associated myelopathy (HAM/TSP). CDR3 sequence: CSAPERGTDTQYF. CDR3 bases: TGCAGTGCGCCCGAGCGGGGCACAGATACGCAGTATTTT.